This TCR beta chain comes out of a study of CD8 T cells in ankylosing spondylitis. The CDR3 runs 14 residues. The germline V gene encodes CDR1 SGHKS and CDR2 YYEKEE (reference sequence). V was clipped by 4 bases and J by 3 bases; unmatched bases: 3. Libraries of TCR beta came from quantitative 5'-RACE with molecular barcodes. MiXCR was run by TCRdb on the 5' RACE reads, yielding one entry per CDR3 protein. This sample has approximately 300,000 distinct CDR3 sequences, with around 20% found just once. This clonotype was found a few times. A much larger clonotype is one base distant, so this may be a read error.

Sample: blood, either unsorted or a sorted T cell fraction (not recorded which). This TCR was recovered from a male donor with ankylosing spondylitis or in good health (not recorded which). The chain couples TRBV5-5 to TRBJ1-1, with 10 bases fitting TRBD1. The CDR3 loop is CASSGQGGDTEAFF. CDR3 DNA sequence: TGTGCCAGCAGCGGACAGGGGGGGGACACTGAAGCTTTCTTT.